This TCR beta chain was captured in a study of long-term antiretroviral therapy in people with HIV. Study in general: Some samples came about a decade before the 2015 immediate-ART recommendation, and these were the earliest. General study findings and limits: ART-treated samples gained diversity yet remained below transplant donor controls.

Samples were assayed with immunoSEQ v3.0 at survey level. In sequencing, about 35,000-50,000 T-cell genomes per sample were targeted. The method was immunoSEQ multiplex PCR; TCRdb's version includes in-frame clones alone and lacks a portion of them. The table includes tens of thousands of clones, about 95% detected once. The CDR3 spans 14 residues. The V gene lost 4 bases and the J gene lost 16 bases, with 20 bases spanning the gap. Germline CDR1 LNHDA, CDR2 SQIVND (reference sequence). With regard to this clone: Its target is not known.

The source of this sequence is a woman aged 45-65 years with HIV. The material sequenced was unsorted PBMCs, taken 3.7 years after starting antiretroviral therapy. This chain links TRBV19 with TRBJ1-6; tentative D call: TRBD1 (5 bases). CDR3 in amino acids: CASSTTGTPSALHF. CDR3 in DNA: TGTGCCAGTAGTACTACCGGGACGCCGAGTGCACTCCACTTT.